This T cell receptor beta chain was sequenced during a study of neurological immune-mediated disorders (dated by TCRdb to about 2019). With regard to the full study: Among the 34 multiple sclerosis patients, relapsing-remitting MS was present in 31 and secondary progressive MS was present in 3. The cohort included 60 to 75 subjects: some 14 with HAM/TSP, around 34 with multiple sclerosis, and 20 or so healthy controls. Alongside PBMC samples, the set of around 99 TCR-beta libraries contained longitudinal samples, technical triplicates, and paired CD4+ and CD8+ T-cell subsets that had been sorted. The study compared peripheral blood TCR-beta repertoires of HTLV-I-associated myelopathy (HAM/TSP) patients, multiple sclerosis patients and healthy controls using UMI-based sequencing.

cDNA synthesis used template-switch 5'RACE with a primer carrying a 10-nucleotide random unique molecular identifier tagging each TCR transcript. Over 170 million TCR-beta sequences, covering 15-18 subjects, were produced in each sequencing run. The RNeasy kit was used to extract total RNA. The KAPA Real-time Library Amplification kit was used to amplify TCR-beta VDJ regions with primers for the TCR constant region and the 5'RACE anchor. A first PCR added sample indexes and Illumina adaptors, and a second PCR then raised library yield. After Ampure bead purification, the roughly 650 bp TCR product was size-selected on a 2% E-gel SizeSelection system. Before pooling, library quality was checked on a Bioanalyzer, concentration was measured with Qubit, and libraries were quantified with the Kapa Library Quantification kit. Libraries were sequenced paired-end 2 x 150 bp on an Illumina HiSeq 2500. To increase sequence diversity, about 25-31% phiX was spiked into each library pool. From the authors' description of their analysis: Quality-filtered reads were processed with the UMI-based MiGEC pipeline, and over 75% of raw TCR sequences were removed by the MiGEC pipeline during error correction. IMGT germline references were used for aligning VDJ genes, and each clonotype was defined as a unique CDR3 amino acid sequence together with its V-J genes. Clonal expansion, Shannon diversity and CDR3 relatedness (CalcPairwiseDistances, ClusterSamples) were evaluated with VDJtools, and phylogenetic trees were built with CLCbio workbench. A clone was classed as expanded if it had 8 or more unique UMIs, a cutoff based on coefficient-of-variation modelling across technical triplicates. TCRdb reworked the public reads: Q25 trimming with fastp, MiXCR clone assembly, productive beta chains retained. Entries that share a CDR3 protein sequence are merged under the most common genes and DNA. For this entry, the V and J calls and clone size follow TCRdb and not the study's own pipeline. In this sample the table shows 50,000 to 75,000 distinct CDR3 sequences, 4.1% of which occur a single time. The top ten clonotypes cover roughly 2.5% of the sample.

Overall study outcomes, separate from this receptor: No clinical or MRI features were associated with the MS cluster, and the authors said that larger cohorts are needed. Across subjects, expanded clones never shared an identical CDR3 amino acid sequence, which suggests that the TCR-beta repertoires in every group were private. TCR clonal expansion was greatest in HAM/TSP patients and smallest in MS patients, who ranked below even healthy controls. Phylogenetic analysis grouped repertoires from 18 of 34 MS patients into a cluster of related CDR3 sequences, suggesting a possible repertoire-level signature.

Libraries from unsorted PBMCs were made from 2 million PBMCs kept in RNAlater at -80 degrees C until RNA extraction. The multiple sclerosis patients were enrolled in a US clinical protocol that used magnetic resonance imaging to evaluate disease progression. Peripheral blood was subjected to Ficoll-Hypaque density gradient centrifugation to isolate PBMCs, which were then cryopreserved in liquid nitrogen. This clonotype was picked up many times. No antigen is known for it. One base away there is no much larger clone; base qualities are not given. The germline V gene provides CDR1 SGHRS and CDR2 YFSETQ. V is pared back by 1 base and J by 0 bases, with 10 bases lying between the germline termini. From its cysteine to its phenylalanine, the CDR3 spans 15 amino acids. The kept DNA is CDR3 alone, 45 bases in frame from the first base.

Sequencing was performed on PBMCs. The TCR originated in a man aged 50-59 years with multiple sclerosis. The chain joins TRBV5-1 to TRBJ2-5, with no reliable assignment of the D segment. The CDR3: CASSLMVRNQETQYF. The nucleotide sequence reads TGCGCCAGCAGCTTGATGGTGCGCAACCAAGAGACCCAGTACTTC.